What follows are 3 T cell receptor beta chains derived from one specimen sequenced in a study of T cells after yellow fever vaccination (dated by TCRdb to 2018 to 2020). What the treatment or condition label conveys for this sample: live attenuated yellow fever vaccine strain. The library was made by 5' RACE. Data came from an Illumina HiSeq 2500. The public reads were reprocessed in TCRdb via fastp at Q25 and MiXCR, keeping in-frame beta chains. Entries that share a CDR3 protein sequence are merged under the most common genes and DNA. The sample has 300,000 to 450,000 distinct CDR3 sequences on record, roughly 6.1% of them singletons. The ten largest account for over 14% of the sample. The starting material was PBMCs, obtained 5 days after the yellow fever booster vaccination. These receptors were taken from a man in his thirties or forties who received the YFV17D yellow fever vaccine.

V gene TRBV4-3 combines with J gene TRBJ2-2; unclear D gene. The CDR3 sequence is 13 residues long. From germline, CDR1 is LGHNA and CDR2 YSLEER. V was shortened by 0 bases and J by 8 bases, with 7 bases between the two germline ends. CDR3 residues: CASSQDVAGELFF. The CDR3 DNA is TGCGCCAGCAGCCAAGATGTGGCGGGGGAGCTGTTTTTT.

This clonotype appeared many times. The genes are TRBV3-1 and TRBJ2-7; D gene uncertain. V lost 1 base and J 1 base, leaving 11 bases between the germline ends. This CDR3 region has 15 residues. Germline CDR1 LGHDT, CDR2 YNNKEL (reference sequence). CDR3 region: CASSQVGFPSYEQYF. The CDR3 bases are TGTGCCAGCAGCCAAGTCGGATTCCCATCCTACGAGCAGTACTTC.

This clonotype came up many times. The rearrangement links TRBV15 to TRBJ1-6; no clear D gene. Germline V CDR1 and CDR2: LNHNV, YYDKDF (reference sequence). This CDR3 comprises 13 residues. Trimming pared 1 base from V and 10 bases from J, leaving 8 bases between. The CDR3 coding sequence is TGTGCCACCAGCAGAGGCCGGGGATCACCCCTCCACTTT. It encodes CATSRGRGSPLHF.